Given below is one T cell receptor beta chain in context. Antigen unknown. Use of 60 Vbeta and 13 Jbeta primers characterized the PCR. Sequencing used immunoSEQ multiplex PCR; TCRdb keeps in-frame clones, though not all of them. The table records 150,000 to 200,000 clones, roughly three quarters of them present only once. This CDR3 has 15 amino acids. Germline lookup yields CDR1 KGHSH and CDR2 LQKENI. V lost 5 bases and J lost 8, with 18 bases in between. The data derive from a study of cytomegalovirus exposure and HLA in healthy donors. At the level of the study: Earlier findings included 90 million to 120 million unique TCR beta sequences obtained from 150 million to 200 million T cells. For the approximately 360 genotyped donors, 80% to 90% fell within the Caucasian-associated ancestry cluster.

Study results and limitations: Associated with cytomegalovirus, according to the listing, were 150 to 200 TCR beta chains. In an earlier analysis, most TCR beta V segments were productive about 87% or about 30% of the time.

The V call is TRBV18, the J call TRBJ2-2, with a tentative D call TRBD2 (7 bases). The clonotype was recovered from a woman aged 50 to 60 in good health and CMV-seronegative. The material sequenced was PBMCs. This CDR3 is CASSAGAEQTGELFF. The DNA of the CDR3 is TGTGCCAGCTCAGCGGGGGCAGAACAAACGGGGGAGCTGTTTTTT.